This T cell receptor beta chain was captured in a study of TIL therapy for anti-PD-1-resistant metastatic lung cancer. Whole-study context: Tumors had a median PD-L1 proportion score of roughly 5.7%.

This was the immunoSEQ v3 assay. Produced via immunoSEQ multiplex PCR; TCRdb's table is partial and in-frame only. This sample has roughly 57,000 clones, with roughly four fifths found just once. The length of the CDR3 is 15 residues. Germline V gives CDR1 LGHNA, CDR2 YNFKEQ. Germline trimming cut 3 bases from V and 3 bases from J; bases unmatched to any gene: 7. The time point was: pre-treatment sample, taken before nivolumab and TIL therapy. The chain uses TRBV4-2 and TRBJ2-5; 7 nucleotides match TRBD2. The sequence derives from a person aged 25-79 years with non-small cell lung cancer. Here the sequenced sample was blood, taken at baseline. The CDR3: CASSHRSAGKETQYF. The CDR3 DNA sequence: TGTGCCAGCAGCCACCGATCAGCGGGAAAAGAGACCCAGTACTTC.